This T cell receptor beta chain was recovered during a study of cytomegalovirus exposure and HLA in healthy donors. The germline CDR1 and CDR2 sequences are MDHEN and SYDVKM. This CDR3 spans 16 amino acids. V gave up 4 bases and J gave up 3 bases, with 18 bases separating them. Repertoires were generated with immunoSEQ multiplex PCR, while TCRdb's copy carries only in-frame clones and drops some. The sample lists 150,000 to 200,000 clones; around 84% were seen once. Sequenced: PBMCs. The sequence came from a man between 18 and 35 years old in good health and CMV-seropositive. The chain joins TRBV28 to TRBJ1-1; weak D call: TRBD1 (5 bases). The CDR3 DNA sequence: TGTGCCAGCAGTTCCTCATTTAGGGAAGGGGACACTGAAGCTTTCTTT. It translates to CASSSSFREGDTEAFF. Filled out from reference TRBV28 and TRBJ1-1, the complete variable domain reads DVKVTQSSRYLVKRTGEKVFLECVQDMDHENMFWYRQDPGLGLRLIYFSYDVKMKEKGDIPEGYSVSREKKERFSLILESASTNQTSMYLCASSSSFREGDTEAFFGQGTRLTVV.